A selection of T cell receptor beta chains follows, all from one sample in a study of identifying expanded T cells in peripheral blood. This table comes from immunoSEQ multiplex PCR, and its TCRdb copy is limited to in-frame clones, with some not included. The data contain some 100,000 clones, approximately 88% of them singletons. Sequenced input: blood. Source of these receptors: a person aged 18 to 70 in good health. The CDR3 runs from the conserved cysteine through the conserved F or W. The order of the fields is clone size, V gene, J gene, CDR3 length, D gene, CDR3 protein, CDR3 DNA. D genes are given only for firm matches. Not every row has a clone size; where given, it reads once, few, many or a size class.

NA,TRBV6-4,TRBJ2-3,16,TRBD1,CASSATGGQGPDTQYF,TGTGCCAGCAGTGCGACGGGGGGACAGGGACCAGATACGCAGTATTTT
once,TRBV4-1,TRBJ1-2,15,NA,CASSHQLRDNYGYTF,TGCGCCAGCAGCCATCAACTCAGGGACAACTATGGCTACACCTTC
NA,TRBV5-8,TRBJ2-5,16,NA,CASSLWGRGNQETQYF,TGTGCCAGCAGCTTGTGGGGCAGGGGCAATCAAGAGACCCAGTACTTC
NA,TRBV4-1,TRBJ1-2,15,NA,CASSQDFPQLGGYTF,TGCGCCAGCAGCCAAGATTTTCCCCAGCTGGGAGGCTACACCTTC
NA,TRBV7-2,TRBJ1-1,14,TRBD1,CASSWTGVNTEAFF,TGTGCCAGCAGCTGGACAGGGGTGAACACTGAAGCTTTCTTT
NA,TRBV4-3,TRBJ1-1,14,NA,CASSQDLGGTEAFF,TGCGCCAGCAGCCAAGATTTGGGAGGGACTGAAGCTTTCTTT
NA,TRBV7-8,TRBJ2-7,17,TRBD2,CASSSGLAGVASYEQYF,TGTGCCAGCAGCTCGGGACTAGCGGGAGTCGCATCCTACGAGCAGTACTTC
NA,TRBV5-8,TRBJ2-2,15,NA,CASSFFPPNTGELFF,TGTGCCAGCAGCTTTTTCCCCCCGAACACCGGGGAGCTGTTTTTT
NA,TRBV11-3,TRBJ2-1,19,TRBD2,CASSLGWASGREDYNEQFF,TGTGCCAGCAGCTTAGGGTGGGCTAGCGGGAGAGAAGACTACAATGAGCAGTTCTTC
once,TRBV25-1,TRBJ1-1,16,NA,CASSENVGPFALEAFF,TGTGCCAGCAGTGAAAATGTGGGGCCGTTTGCCCTGGAAGCTTTCTTT
NA,TRBV18,TRBJ2-7,15,NA,CASSPRQGRSYEQYF,TGTGCCAGCTCACCGCGCCAGGGACGGTCCTACGAGCAGTACTTC
once,TRBV5-1,TRBJ2-1,13,NA,CASSLDPGNEQFF,TGCGCCAGCAGCTTGGACCCAGGAAATGAGCAGTTCTTC
NA,TRBV6-5,TRBJ1-5,15,NA,CASSYAGNSNQPQHF,TGTGCCAGCAGTTACGCAGGGAATAGCAATCAGCCCCAGCATTTT
NA,TRBV19,TRBJ1-1,13,NA,CASAHFMNTEAFF,TGTGCCAGCGCCCACTTCATGAACACTGAAGCTTTCTTT
NA,TRBV6-5,TRBJ1-2,12,NA,CASSAGAYGYTF,TGTGCCAGCAGTGCCGGGGCCTATGGCTACACCTTC
NA,TRBV11-1,TRBJ1-1,15,NA,CASSFLGKWSTEAFF,TGTGCCAGCAGCTTCCTGGGAAAGTGGAGCACTGAAGCTTTCTTT
NA,TRBV27,TRBJ2-2,15,NA,CASSSRGGGTGELFF,TGTGCCAGCAGTTCCCGGGGAGGGGGGACCGGGGAGCTGTTTTTT
NA,TRBV19,TRBJ1-5,14,TRBD1,CAAGTGDGNQPQHF,TGTGCCGCGGGGACAGGGGACGGCAATCAGCCCCAGCATTTT
NA,TRBV5-1,TRBJ1-6,14,NA,CASSPGDGNSPLHF,TGCGCCAGCAGCCCGGGGGACGGTAATTCACCCCTCCACTTT
once,TRBV7-9,TRBJ1-1,14,NA,CASSLGGSNTEAFF,TGTGCCAGCAGCTTAGGGGGTAGTAACACTGAAGCTTTCTTT
NA,TRBV11-3,TRBJ2-7,15,NA,CASSLAFGSHYEQYF,TGTGCCAGCAGCTTGGCCTTTGGCAGCCACTACGAGCAGTACTTC
NA,TRBV5-1,TRBJ1-4,15,NA,CASSLREATNEKLFF,TGCGCCAGCAGCCTGAGGGAAGCAACTAATGAAAAACTGTTTTTT
NA,TRBV4-1,TRBJ1-5,14,NA,CASSQDRGGQPQHF,TGCGCCAGCAGCCAAGACAGGGGAGGCCAGCCCCAGCATTTT
NA,TRBV6-1,TRBJ2-7,14,NA,CASDTSGGGYEQYF,TGTGCCAGCGACACCTCGGGTGGAGGGTACGAGCAGTACTTC
NA,TRBV7-2,TRBJ1-2,14,NA,CASSLEAEFYGYTF,TGTGCCAGCAGCTTAGAGGCCGAATTCTATGGCTACACCTTC
NA,TRBV19,TRBJ2-7,13,NA,CASSSRHGYEQYF,TGTGCCAGTAGTAGCAGACACGGCTACGAGCAGTACTTC